This is a list of T cell receptor beta chains from one sample in a study of T-cell reconstitution after alpha-beta-depleted transplantation in children. TCRdb re-called the PCR reads through MiXCR, storing one row per CDR3 protein. Of more than 300,000 distinct CDR3 sequences in the sample, roughly 17% were seen once. Sample: PBMCs, mostly from graft donor cells, taken 360 days after TCRalphabeta/CD19-depleted stem cell transplant. The receptors come from a male patient under 10 years old who had a stem cell transplant for acute lymphoblastic leukemia, so the T cells may come from the graft donor. The CDR3 runs from the conserved cysteine through the conserved F or W. A D gene is named only where the DNA matches it firmly. Size tells how often a clone was seen (once, few, many) or the class of an expanded clone, and some rows leave it out.

D: TRBD2; J: TRBJ2-3; size: .; V: TRBV9; DNA: TGTGCCAGCAGCGTCGGGACTAGCGGGAGCACAGATACGCAGTATTTT; CDR3: CASSVGTSGSTDTQYF
D: .; J: TRBJ2-3; size: .; V: TRBV12-3/TRBV12-4; DNA: TGTGCCAGCAGCCGTCCCGGGACCGATAGCACAGATACGCAGTATTTT; CDR3: CASSRPGTDSTDTQYF
D: TRBD2; J: TRBJ2-7; size: few; V: TRBV4-1; DNA: TGCGCCAGCAGCCAAGTGGGGGGACTAGCGGGAGGTAAGCAGTACTTC; CDR3: CASSQVGGLAGGKQYF
D: .; J: TRBJ2-5; size: .; V: TRBV5-1; DNA: TGCGCCAGCAGCTTGGAACCGGGCCAAGAGACCCAGTACTTC; CDR3: CASSLEPGQETQYF
D: TRBD2; J: TRBJ2-3; size: few; V: TRBV7-2; DNA: TGTGCCAGCAGCTCGATCGGACTAGCGGGAAGCACAGATACGCAGTATTTT; CDR3: CASSSIGLAGSTDTQYF
D: .; J: TRBJ2-6; size: many; V: TRBV10-3; DNA: TGTGCCATCAGTGCACAAATCTCTGGGGCCAACGTCCTGACTTTC; CDR3: CAISAQISGANVLTF
D: TRBD1; J: TRBJ1-1; size: many; V: TRBV29-1; DNA: TGCAGCGGACAGGGGGCAGGGGGTACTGAAGCTTTCTTT; CDR3: CSGQGAGGTEAFF
D: .; J: TRBJ2-5; size: few; V: TRBV28; DNA: TGTGCCAGCAGCCCAGGACGGATGCAAGAGACCCAGTACTTC; CDR3: CASSPGRMQETQYF
D: TRBD1; J: TRBJ1-1; size: few; V: TRBV5-1; DNA: TGCGCCAGCAGCTTGGGGTCAGGGGGCAGGTCTGAAGCTTTCTTT; CDR3: CASSLGSGGRSEAFF
D: .; J: TRBJ2-2; size: .; V: TRBV2; DNA: TGTGCCAGCAGCTGGGACACCACCGGGGAGCTGTTTTTT; CDR3: CASSWDTTGELFF
D: .; J: TRBJ2-7; size: .; V: TRBV11-2; DNA: TGTGCCAGCAGCTTCGTCGGTGGCACGAGCTACGAGCAGTACTTC; CDR3: CASSFVGGTSYEQYF
D: .; J: TRBJ2-2; size: few; V: TRBV4-1; DNA: TGCGCCAGCAGCCGAGAGGAAACAACAGCAGCGGACACCGGGGAGCTGTTTTTT; CDR3: CASSREETTAADTGELFF
D: .; J: TRBJ2-2; size: .; V: TRBV20-1; DNA: TGCAGTGCTAGGGCCGGCTTAAACACCGGGGAGCTGTTTTTT; CDR3: CSARAGLNTGELFF
D: .; J: TRBJ2-3; size: few; V: TRBV20-1; DNA: TGCAGTGCTAGGCCGGGTCTGTGGGATACGCAGTATTTT; CDR3: CSARPGLWDTQYF
D: .; J: TRBJ2-5; size: .; V: TRBV10-2; DNA: TGCGCCAGCACTGCAGTCCAAGAGACCCAGTACTTC; CDR3: CASTAVQETQYF
D: .; J: TRBJ1-5; size: .; V: TRBV29-1; DNA: TGCAGCGTTGAAGATGAGAACCGGGATCAGCCCCAGCATTTT; CDR3: CSVEDENRDQPQHF
D: TRBD2; J: TRBJ2-2; size: many; V: TRBV9; DNA: TGTGCCAGCAGCGTAGGCGGGGGCACCGGGGAGCTGTTTTTT; CDR3: CASSVGGGTGELFF
D: .; J: TRBJ1-3; size: .; V: TRBV7-6; DNA: TGTGCCAGCAGCTGGGACCTGGGGGCGGGCCTCGGCTCTGGAAACACCATATATTTT; CDR3: CASSWDLGAGLGSGNTIYF
D: .; J: TRBJ2-3; size: .; V: TRBV25-1; DNA: TGTGCCAGCAGTGAATTCATAGGGGCCGGAGATACGCAGTATTTT; CDR3: CASSEFIGAGDTQYF
D: .; J: TRBJ2-3; size: .; V: TRBV4-1; DNA: TGCGCCAGCAGCCAAGAAGGGGGGGAGCCCCGCACAGATACGCAGTATTTT; CDR3: CASSQEGGEPRTDTQYF
D: TRBD2; J: TRBJ2-4; size: few; V: TRBV12-3/TRBV12-4; DNA: TGTGCCAGCAGTTTTACGGCGGGAGAAAACATTCAGTACTTC; CDR3: CASSFTAGENIQYF
D: .; J: TRBJ2-7; size: .; V: TRBV18; DNA: TGTGCCAGCTCACCACAGGGCTCGGTCCCTACCTACGAGCAGTACTTC; CDR3: CASSPQGSVPTYEQYF
D: TRBD2; J: TRBJ2-1; size: .; V: TRBV20-1; DNA: TGCAGTGCTAGAGCCTGGGAGGGGGGACTAGGACACAATGAGCAGTTCTTC; CDR3: CSARAWEGGLGHNEQFF
D: TRBD2; J: TRBJ2-1; size: .; V: TRBV7-9; DNA: TGTGCCAGCAGCTTAGGACGGGGGGTCTACAATGAGCAGTTCTTC; CDR3: CASSLGRGVYNEQFF
D: .; J: TRBJ2-7; size: few; V: TRBV6-2/TRBV6-3; DNA: TGTGCCAGCAGCGGATTGTTCTACGAGCAGTACTTC; CDR3: CASSGLFYEQYF
D: .; J: TRBJ2-1; size: few; V: TRBV28; DNA: TGTGCCAGCAGTTTATGGGGGCGGCAAACTAATGAGCAGTTCTTC; CDR3: CASSLWGRQTNEQFF
D: .; J: TRBJ1-1; size: .; V: TRBV2; DNA: TGTGCCAGCAGTGAACTCGACGGACCCACTGAAGCTTTCTTT; CDR3: CASSELDGPTEAFF
D: TRBD2; J: TRBJ2-5; size: few; V: TRBV5-1; DNA: TGCGCCAGCAGCTTGACCCCGGGACTAGGGAATGGGGAGACCCAGTACTTC; CDR3: CASSLTPGLGNGETQYF
D: .; J: TRBJ2-5; size: .; V: TRBV20-1; DNA: TGCAGTGCTAGAGCGGGCCCCCAAGAGACCCAGTACTTC; CDR3: CSARAGPQETQYF
D: TRBD2; J: TRBJ2-1; size: .; V: TRBV9; DNA: TGTGCCAGCACCCCGACTAGCGTCCTTCATGAGCAGTTCTTC; CDR3: CASTPTSVLHEQFF
D: TRBD2; J: TRBJ2-1; size: many; V: TRBV4-2; DNA: TGTGCCAGCAGCCAAGTGGGGACTAGCGGGAGATTCAATGAGCAGTTCTTC; CDR3: CASSQVGTSGRFNEQFF
D: TRBD1; J: TRBJ1-5; size: few; V: TRBV24-1; DNA: TGTGCCACCTCCCTTCAGGGGGCGAATGGCAATCAGCCCCAGCATTTT; CDR3: CATSLQGANGNQPQHF
D: .; J: TRBJ2-3; size: few; V: TRBV5-1; DNA: TGCGCCAGCACGTTCTTGGCTAGCCCTAGCACAGATACGCAGTATTTT; CDR3: CASTFLASPSTDTQYF
D: .; J: TRBJ2-5; size: many; V: TRBV2; DNA: TGTGCCAACCCAGACGGGGAACAAGAGACCCAGTACTTC; CDR3: CANPDGEQETQYF
D: TRBD1; J: TRBJ2-5; size: many; V: TRBV4-3; DNA: TGCGCCAGCAGCCTTGGGACAGGGGGCTCCTCTGAGACCCAGTACTTC; CDR3: CASSLGTGGSSETQYF
D: .; J: TRBJ2-2; size: many; V: TRBV4-1; DNA: TGCGCCAGCAGCCACGGGAAGGGAGGCGGGGAGCTGTTTTTT; CDR3: CASSHGKGGGELFF
D: .; J: TRBJ2-3; size: .; V: TRBV5-4; DNA: TGTGCCAGCAGCGCCGTGGGAGATACGCAGTATTTT; CDR3: CASSAVGDTQYF
D: .; J: TRBJ1-2; size: .; V: TRBV7-2; DNA: TGTGCCAGCAGCCAAAACAGACAGTTTGGCTACACCTTC; CDR3: CASSQNRQFGYTF
D: .; J: TRBJ2-2; size: many; V: TRBV7-2; DNA: TGTGCCAGCAGCTTAGACGCACGTTCCAGTAACACCGGGGAGCTGTTTTTT; CDR3: CASSLDARSSNTGELFF
D: .; J: TRBJ2-5; size: few; V: TRBV28; DNA: TGTGCCAGCAGTTTTAGCCAGCCGGAGACCCAGTACTTC; CDR3: CASSFSQPETQYF
D: .; J: TRBJ2-1; size: many; V: TRBV28; DNA: TGTGCCAGCAGTTTACAGGGACACTGGGTCGATGCCAATGAGCAGTTCTTC; CDR3: CASSLQGHWVDANEQFF
D: .; J: TRBJ2-3; size: few; V: TRBV7-2; DNA: TGTGCCAGCAGCTTAGGGCAGTACACAGATACGCAGTATTTT; CDR3: CASSLGQYTDTQYF
D: TRBD1; J: TRBJ2-3; size: .; V: TRBV28; DNA: TGTGCCAGCAGTCTGAACAGGGGTTGGCAGTATTTT; CDR3: CASSLNRGWQYF
D: .; J: TRBJ2-7; size: many; V: TRBV7-3; DNA: TGTGCCAGCAGCTTAAATCCCTCTGGAGAGCAGTACTTC; CDR3: CASSLNPSGEQYF
D: TRBD2; J: TRBJ2-7; size: few; V: TRBV28; DNA: TGTGCCAGCAGTCTCGTCTATAGCGGGATTAGCGACGAGCAGTACTTC; CDR3: CASSLVYSGISDEQYF
D: TRBD2; J: TRBJ2-7; size: many; V: TRBV7-6; DNA: TGTGCCAGCAGCTCAGGACTAGCGGGCTACGAGCAGTACTTC; CDR3: CASSSGLAGYEQYF
D: TRBD2; J: TRBJ2-5; size: few; V: TRBV7-3; DNA: TGTGCCAGCAGCTTAATGGACCCGGGACTATCAGAGACCCAGTACTTC; CDR3: CASSLMDPGLSETQYF
D: .; J: TRBJ2-5; size: many; V: TRBV28; DNA: TGTGCCAGCACCCCGACAGGATGGGAGACCCAGTACTTC; CDR3: CASTPTGWETQYF